The rows below give T cell receptor beta chains drawn from one sample of a study of blood T cell repertoires in COVID-19. Measured with immunoSEQ multiplex PCR; TCRdb has only the in-frame clones, and not every one. The sample lists roughly 240,000 clones, approximately 90% seen once, with 0.85% to 0.9% in the top ten. The sample comprised PBMCs or T cells enriched from blood (not recorded which). These receptors were obtained from a man in his fifties who had been exposed to COVID-19. The CDR3 runs from the conserved cysteine through the conserved F or W. A D gene is named only where the DNA matches it firmly. A clone size is listed for some rows: how often the clone was seen (once, few, many), or a class if it is expanded.

clone_size: -
d_call: TRBD2
j_call: TRBJ2-1
v_call: TRBV27
cdr3_aa: CASSSPFIDGRARNEQFF
cdr3_nt: TGTGCCAGCAGTTCCCCGTTTATAGACGGGAGGGCCCGAAATGAGCAGTTCTTC

clone_size: -
d_call: -
j_call: TRBJ1-2
v_call: TRBV28
cdr3_aa: CASSRGLYGYTF
cdr3_nt: TGTGCCAGTTCGCGGGGTTTGTACGGCTACACCTTC

clone_size: -
d_call: TRBD1
j_call: TRBJ1-5
v_call: TRBV28
cdr3_aa: CASSFGAGGQPQHF
cdr3_nt: TGTGCCAGCAGTTTCGGGGCAGGGGGTCAGCCCCAGCATTTT

clone_size: few
d_call: -
j_call: TRBJ2-2
v_call: TRBV7-3
cdr3_aa: CASSPLNTGELFF
cdr3_nt: TGTGCCAGCAGTCCTCTCAACACCGGGGAGCTGTTTTTT

clone_size: once
d_call: -
j_call: TRBJ1-1
v_call: TRBV6-5
cdr3_aa: CASSYGVQGNTEAFF
cdr3_nt: TGTGCCAGCAGTTACGGGGTGCAGGGGAACACTGAAGCTTTCTTT

clone_size: -
d_call: TRBD2
j_call: TRBJ2-2
v_call: TRBV6-6
cdr3_aa: CASSLPRTSGSGSTGELFF
cdr3_nt: TGTGCCAGCAGTCTTCCGCGGACTAGCGGGAGTGGGAGCACCGGGGAGCTGTTTTTT

clone_size: -
d_call: -
j_call: TRBJ1-2
v_call: TRBV19
cdr3_aa: CASSIDVTSPHGYTF
cdr3_nt: TGTGCCAGTAGTATAGATGTGACATCCCCACATGGCTACACCTTC

clone_size: -
d_call: TRBD1
j_call: TRBJ2-7
v_call: TRBV19
cdr3_aa: CASSIGQGVAEQYF
cdr3_nt: TGTGCCAGTAGTATAGGCCAGGGGGTCGCCGAGCAGTACTTC

clone_size: once
d_call: TRBD2
j_call: TRBJ2-1
v_call: TRBV6-6
cdr3_aa: CASSLSAGGESHEQFF
cdr3_nt: TGTGCCAGCAGCTTGTCAGCGGGAGGTGAATCTCATGAGCAGTTCTTC

clone_size: -
d_call: -
j_call: TRBJ2-4
v_call: TRBV5-4
cdr3_aa: CASSLGSVDIQYF
cdr3_nt: TGTGCCAGCAGCTTGGGTTCTGTAGACATTCAGTACTTC

clone_size: -
d_call: -
j_call: TRBJ1-1
v_call: TRBV3-1/TRBV3-2
cdr3_aa: CASSQEGGARAEAFF
cdr3_nt: TGTGCCAGCAGCCAAGAGGGGGGGGCGCGGGCTGAAGCTTTCTTT

clone_size: -
d_call: TRBD2
j_call: TRBJ2-3
v_call: TRBV13
cdr3_aa: CASSSIAGTDTQYF
cdr3_nt: TGTGCCAGCAGCTCTATAGCGGGAACAGATACGCAGTATTTT

clone_size: -
d_call: TRBD1
j_call: TRBJ2-3
v_call: TRBV5-1
cdr3_aa: CASSLGGQGRDTQYF
cdr3_nt: TGCGCCAGCAGCTTGGGGGGACAGGGGCGGGATACGCAGTATTTT

clone_size: -
d_call: TRBD1
j_call: TRBJ1-5
v_call: TRBV15
cdr3_aa: CATSRGAGGLGQPQHF
cdr3_nt: TGTGCCACCAGCAGAGGAGCAGGGGGCTTGGGTCAGCCCCAGCATTTT

clone_size: -
d_call: TRBD2
j_call: TRBJ2-1
v_call: TRBV5-1
cdr3_aa: CASSLTSGLYNEQFF
cdr3_nt: TGCGCCAGCAGCTTGACTAGCGGCCTCTACAATGAGCAGTTCTTC

clone_size: -
d_call: -
j_call: TRBJ1-1
v_call: TRBV10-3
cdr3_aa: CAISESIERAFF
cdr3_nt: TGTGCCATCAGTGAGTCGATAGAGCGAGCTTTCTTT

clone_size: -
d_call: TRBD1
j_call: TRBJ1-4
v_call: TRBV12-5
cdr3_aa: CASGWGQGARRGEKLFF
cdr3_nt: TGTGCTAGTGGTTGGGGACAGGGGGCGCGTCGTGGTGAAAAACTGTTTTTT

clone_size: -
d_call: -
j_call: TRBJ1-2
v_call: TRBV6-5
cdr3_aa: CASSLVFDSARFF
cdr3_nt: TGTGCCAGCAGTTTAGTGTTTGACAGTGCCCGATTCTTC

clone_size: -
d_call: -
j_call: TRBJ1-3
v_call: TRBV15
cdr3_aa: CATSSNRDIGNTIYF
cdr3_nt: TGTGCCACCAGCAGCAATAGGGACATTGGAAACACCATATATTTT

clone_size: -
d_call: TRBD1
j_call: TRBJ1-5
v_call: TRBV18
cdr3_aa: CASSPRGTGYQPQHF
cdr3_nt: TGTGCCAGCTCACCACGCGGGACAGGCTATCAGCCCCAGCATTTT

clone_size: -
d_call: -
j_call: TRBJ1-2
v_call: TRBV28
cdr3_aa: CASSLVAGNPIGYTF
cdr3_nt: TGTGCCAGCAGTTTAGTCGCCGGGAACCCTATCGGCTACACCTTC

clone_size: few
d_call: TRBD1
j_call: TRBJ1-2
v_call: TRBV7-2
cdr3_aa: CASSSTGIDGYTF
cdr3_nt: TGTGCCAGCAGCTCGACAGGGATTGATGGCTACACCTTC

clone_size: -
d_call: -
j_call: TRBJ1-3
v_call: TRBV7-9
cdr3_aa: CASSPPGQFAFGNTIYF
cdr3_nt: TGTGCCAGCAGCCCCCCCGGACAGTTCGCCTTTGGAAACACCATATATTTT

clone_size: -
d_call: -
j_call: TRBJ2-1
v_call: TRBV5-1
cdr3_aa: CASSPGGPSGEQFF
cdr3_nt: TGCGCCAGCAGCCCCGGGGGGCCTAGCGGCGAGCAGTTCTTC

clone_size: once
d_call: TRBD1
j_call: TRBJ1-5
v_call: TRBV19
cdr3_aa: CASSIGGGRGQPQHF
cdr3_nt: TGTGCCAGTAGTATAGGAGGGGGCCGCGGACAGCCCCAGCATTTT

clone_size: once
d_call: TRBD1
j_call: TRBJ2-5
v_call: TRBV18
cdr3_aa: CASSNRGQETQYF
cdr3_nt: TGTGCCAGCTCAAACAGGGGGCAAGAGACCCAGTACTTC

clone_size: -
d_call: -
j_call: TRBJ1-5
v_call: TRBV12-5
cdr3_aa: CASGPQGVRPQHF
cdr3_nt: TGTGCTAGTGGCCCACAGGGTGTTCGGCCCCAGCATTTT

clone_size: -
d_call: -
j_call: TRBJ2-6
v_call: TRBV5-1
cdr3_aa: CASSFQSRANVLTF
cdr3_nt: TGCGCCAGCAGCTTTCAGTCAAGGGCCAACGTCCTGACTTTC

clone_size: -
d_call: -
j_call: TRBJ1-2
v_call: TRBV15
cdr3_aa: CATSRDLASNYGYTF
cdr3_nt: TGTGCCACCAGCAGAGATCTGGCTTCCAACTATGGCTACACCTTC

clone_size: -
d_call: -
j_call: TRBJ1-1
v_call: TRBV5-1
cdr3_aa: CASSLNLESTEAFF
cdr3_nt: TGCGCCAGCAGCTTGAACCTGGAGAGCACTGAAGCTTTCTTT

clone_size: -
d_call: TRBD1
j_call: TRBJ1-1
v_call: TRBV3-1/TRBV3-2
cdr3_aa: CAAGTGPNTEAFF
cdr3_nt: TGTGCCGCCGGGACAGGACCGAACACTGAAGCTTTCTTT

clone_size: -
d_call: -
j_call: TRBJ1-2
v_call: TRBV2
cdr3_aa: CASSGDLQGWYGYTF
cdr3_nt: TGTGCCAGCAGTGGGGATCTACAGGGTTGGTATGGCTACACCTTC

clone_size: -
d_call: -
j_call: TRBJ1-1
v_call: TRBV12-3/TRBV12-4
cdr3_aa: CASSLYRTAAFF
cdr3_nt: TGTGCCAGCAGCTTGTACCGGACAGCAGCTTTCTTT

clone_size: -
d_call: TRBD2
j_call: TRBJ2-3
v_call: TRBV28
cdr3_aa: CASSFRREGSTDTQYF
cdr3_nt: TGTGCCAGCAGTTTTAGGCGGGAGGGTAGCACAGATACGCAGTATTTT

clone_size: few
d_call: -
j_call: TRBJ1-4
v_call: TRBV12-2
cdr3_aa: CASRSDRGNEKLFF
cdr3_nt: TGTGCAAGTCGCTCGGACAGGGGTAATGAAAAACTGTTTTTT

clone_size: -
d_call: TRBD1
j_call: TRBJ1-1
v_call: TRBV9
cdr3_aa: CASSVVLEQGAGYTEAFF
cdr3_nt: TGTGCCAGCAGCGTAGTTTTAGAACAGGGGGCAGGGTACACTGAAGCTTTCTTT

clone_size: -
d_call: -
j_call: TRBJ2-2
v_call: TRBV29-1
cdr3_aa: CSVVPSLNTGELFF
cdr3_nt: TGCAGCGTTGTCCCTAGCCTGAACACCGGGGAGCTGTTTTTT

clone_size: -
d_call: -
j_call: TRBJ1-1
v_call: TRBV4-2
cdr3_aa: CASSPPRVWNTEAFF
cdr3_nt: TGTGCCAGCAGCCCCCCCAGGGTCTGGAACACTGAAGCTTTCTTT

clone_size: -
d_call: TRBD1
j_call: TRBJ1-3
v_call: TRBV27
cdr3_aa: CASSPYKTGIGNTIYF
cdr3_nt: TGTGCCAGCTCCCCTTACAAGACAGGGATCGGAAACACCATATATTTT

clone_size: -
d_call: -
j_call: TRBJ2-1
v_call: TRBV27
cdr3_aa: CASSSTGLGLNEQFF
cdr3_nt: TGTGCCAGCAGTTCCACGGGACTGGGACTCAATGAGCAGTTCTTC

clone_size: -
d_call: TRBD1
j_call: TRBJ1-2
v_call: TRBV5-1
cdr3_aa: CASSLGQGRDYGYTF
cdr3_nt: TGCGCCAGCAGCTTGGGACAGGGGAGGGACTATGGCTACACCTTC

clone_size: -
d_call: TRBD2
j_call: TRBJ2-1
v_call: TRBV5-1
cdr3_aa: CASSLASGAYNEQFF
cdr3_nt: TGCGCCAGCAGCTTGGCCAGCGGGGCCTACAATGAGCAGTTCTTC

clone_size: few
d_call: -
j_call: TRBJ2-2
v_call: TRBV5-1
cdr3_aa: CASSRGDSIVAGELFF
cdr3_nt: TGCGCCAGCTCCAGGGGGGATTCTATTGTTGCCGGGGAGCTGTTTTTT

clone_size: -
d_call: -
j_call: TRBJ1-2
v_call: TRBV6-6
cdr3_aa: CASSYTQIYGYTF
cdr3_nt: TGTGCCAGCAGTTACACCCAGATCTATGGCTACACCTTC

clone_size: -
d_call: -
j_call: TRBJ1-2
v_call: TRBV28
cdr3_aa: CASSLRYGYTF
cdr3_nt: TGTGCCAGCAGTCTTCGGTATGGCTACACCTTC

clone_size: -
d_call: -
j_call: TRBJ1-2
v_call: TRBV15
cdr3_aa: CATSRDRLRPANYGYTF
cdr3_nt: TGTGCCACCAGCAGAGATCGGCTGCGGCCCGCTAACTATGGCTACACCTTC

clone_size: -
d_call: TRBD2
j_call: TRBJ2-5
v_call: TRBV19
cdr3_aa: CASSPGTSGGREYQETQYF
cdr3_nt: TGTGCCAGTAGTCCCGGGACTAGCGGGGGAAGAGAGTACCAAGAGACCCAGTACTTC

clone_size: -
d_call: TRBD1
j_call: TRBJ2-1
v_call: TRBV7-9
cdr3_aa: CASNGGDRRNEQFF
cdr3_nt: TGTGCCAGCAACGGAGGGGACAGGCGTAATGAGCAGTTCTTC

clone_size: -
d_call: TRBD1
j_call: TRBJ2-7
v_call: TRBV10-3
cdr3_aa: CAISPGQGRHEQYF
cdr3_nt: TGTGCCATCAGCCCGGGACAGGGCAGACACGAGCAGTACTTC